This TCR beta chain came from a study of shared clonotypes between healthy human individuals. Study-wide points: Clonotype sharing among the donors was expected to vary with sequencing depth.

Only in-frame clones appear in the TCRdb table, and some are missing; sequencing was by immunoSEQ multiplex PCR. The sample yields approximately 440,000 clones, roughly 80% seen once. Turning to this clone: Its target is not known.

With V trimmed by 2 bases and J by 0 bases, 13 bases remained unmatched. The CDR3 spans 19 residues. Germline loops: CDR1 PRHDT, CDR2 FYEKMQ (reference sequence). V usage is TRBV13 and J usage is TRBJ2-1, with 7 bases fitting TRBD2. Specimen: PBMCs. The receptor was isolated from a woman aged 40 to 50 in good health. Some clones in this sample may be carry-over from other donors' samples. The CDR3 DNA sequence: TGTGCCAGCAGCTTACAGTCTAGCGGATCAGTTGGCTCCTACAATGAGCAGTTCTTC. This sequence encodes CASSLQSSGSVGSYNEQFF.